This T cell receptor (beta chain) was sequenced for a study of T cells in women clearing cervical HPV infection (dated by TCRdb to 2017 to 2018). Broadly, across the study: Cases were 20 to 25 women with histologically confirmed HPV16-related CIN3 or worse, including a couple of invasive cancers. Cases and controls were matched on year of sample collection and on age within five years. Nested within Costa Rica's Guanacaste HPV Natural History Study, an exploratory proof-of-principle case-control study compared TCR repertoires across cervical HPV16 outcomes. The 25 controls were women who cleared a single incident HPV16 infection within 12 months without developing precancer or cancer. The parent cohort enrolled 10,049 women aged 18 or older in Guanacaste, Costa Rica, in about 1992 to 1995 and followed the women for around seven years. Cases had a median age of around 32 years and controls had a median age of around 41, with no significant differences in baseline characteristics. Case blood was taken at the visit when the lesion was first identified, whereas control blood was taken when infection was no longer detected. Because only a few women had HLA typing data, the possibility that HLA type acted as a confounder could not be ruled out. Among cases, blood sampling came a median of roughly 150 days after lesion detection, with an interquartile range of about 85 to 220 days. Five blinded duplicates per group were added as quality controls, so that about 60 samples were obtained: roughly 50 participants and 10 replicates.

TCR beta CDR3 regions were amplified by multiplex PCR using the immunoSEQ assay from an average of about 1,200 ng genomic DNA per sample. To correct primer bias, the assay used a complete synthetic TCR repertoire to set an amplification baseline. The amplicons were sequenced using the Illumina platform. On the study's bioinformatics: Sequence errors were corrected by clustering with frequency ratios and a modified nearest-neighbor algorithm, and the sequences were then analyzed in the immunoSEQ Analyzer using IMGT gene definitions. At each rarefaction depth, TCR richness and evenness were averaged over 20 rarefaction repeats, and samples with fewer sequences than the depth were excluded. Relative abundances of V, D and J genes were compared between groups using Wilcoxon rank sum tests, with FDR correction applied. In the blinded duplicates, the intraclass correlation was approximately 95% for TCR richness and averaged about 79% across around 70 gene segments. TCRdb retrieved this table from immuneACCESS and kept in-frame rearrangements only. Not all clones are present; in checked studies, unresolved V genes account for under half, and no reason is known for the remainder. V and J calls and clone size are as listed in that table; D and trimming were resolved from the DNA. This sample's table lists about 22,000 clones. The biggest ten clones account for 3.3% of the sample.

Overall study outcomes, separate from this receptor: CIN3+ cases had significantly higher TCR repertoire richness than controls across sequencing depths, but evenness did not differ between the groups. Random forest classifiers combining richness and V gene abundances distinguished cases from controls with an estimated AUC of approximately 0.83. Because T-cell numbers per sample were unknown, differences in richness could reflect varying T-cell content rather than repertoire biology. Because of the cross-sectional design, the study could not determine whether the associations came before infection or resulted from infection, and neither effector/memory subsets nor HPV-specific T cells were isolated.

A word on this clone: The clone's antigen remains unknown.

Every participant had a single incident cervical HPV16 infection, and women with prevalent HPV16 infections were excluded. Cervical HPV DNA was detected by MY09/MY11 PCR, and genotyping was performed by dot-blot hybridization. Around 15 mL of heparinized blood were centrifuged, and the buffy coat was split into aliquots, frozen at -30 degrees C, and then kept at -80 degrees C. QIAGEN kits were used to extract genomic DNA from the buffy coat specimens. The TCR comes from a woman between 18 and 70 years old with a cervical HPV16 infection that either progressed to CIN3+ or cleared (not recorded which). Sequencing used blood buffy coat.

The CDR3 DNA, read in part, is TGTGCCAGTAGTATAACCAGGGAGACAGATACG. Its coded protein is CASSITRETDT. The entire CDR3 protein is CASSITRETDTQYF. The chain is made from TRBV19 and TRBJ2-3; the D segment is perhaps TRBD1 or TRBD2, each sharing 5 matched bases. Read coverage stops 3 residues before the CDR3 terminus; the germline J gene supplies the remainder. The CDR3 covers 14 residues, taking in both the cysteine and the phenylalanine. Part of the CDR3 DNA is given, 33 bases translated from base 1. Between the V and J ends, shortened by 2 bases and 3 bases respectively, the junction contains 9 bases. CDR1 and CDR2 (LNHDA, SQIVND) derive from the germline V gene (reference sequence).